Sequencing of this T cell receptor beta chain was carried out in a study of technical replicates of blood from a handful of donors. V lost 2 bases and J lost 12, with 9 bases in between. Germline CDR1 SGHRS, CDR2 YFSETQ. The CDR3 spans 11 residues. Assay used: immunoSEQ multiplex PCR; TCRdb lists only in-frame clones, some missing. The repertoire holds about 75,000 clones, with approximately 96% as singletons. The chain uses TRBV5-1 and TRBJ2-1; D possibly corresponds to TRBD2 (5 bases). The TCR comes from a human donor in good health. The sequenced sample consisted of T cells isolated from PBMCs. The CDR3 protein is CASSLGGRQFF. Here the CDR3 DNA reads TGCGCCAGCAGCTTAGGAGGTAGGCAGTTCTTC.